This is a list of T cell receptor beta chains from one sample in a study of T cell repertoires in cytomegalovirus infection. TCRdb processed the reads anew with MiXCR; each CDR3 protein has one entry. The table has 250,000 to 300,000 distinct CDR3 sequences, around 15% seen once. The sample comprised CD8+ T cells from PBMCs. The receptor source for this set is a human donor in good health (CMV status not recorded). Some clones in this sample may be carry-over from other donors' samples. Each CDR3 is given with its conserved first and last residue. Each record gives: D gene, J gene, V gene, clone size, CDR3 DNA, CDR3 protein. A D gene is named only where the DNA matches it firmly. Size values are once, few and many counts, or a class for expanded clones, and some rows have none.

>TRBD1|TRBJ1-1|TRBV29-1|-
TGCAGCGTGGGGGACAGGGCAAACACTGAAGCTTTCTTT
CSVGDRANTEAFF
>-|TRBJ1-2|TRBV29-1|few
TGCAGCGTTGTCGAGGCAGATGGCTACACCTTC
CSVVEADGYTF
>-|TRBJ1-2|TRBV6-1|-
TGTGCCAGCAGTGAAGCTACTAACCCGGGACCGAGCTACACCTTC
CASSEATNPGPSYTF
>-|TRBJ1-6|TRBV6-6|-
TGTGCCAGCAGTTCAGAGCCGAGGGGAAGCGATAATTCACCCCTCCACTTT
CASSSEPRGSDNSPLHF
>TRBD2|TRBJ2-5|TRBV7-8|many
TGTGCCAGCAGCTTAGCCGGGGGGTCAGCACAAGAGACCCAGTACTTC
CASSLAGGSAQETQYF
>-|TRBJ2-3|TRBV15|-
TGTGCCACCAGCAGAGATATCGGAACAGATACGCAGTATTTT
CATSRDIGTDTQYF
>-|TRBJ1-5|TRBV7-4|-
TGTGCCAGCAGCTTAGGGGAAAATAGCAATCAGCCCCAGCATTTT
CASSLGENSNQPQHF
>-|TRBJ2-3|TRBV20-1|many
TGCAGTGCTAGAGTGGGCACAGGAGTCTTAGATACGCAGTATTTT
CSARVGTGVLDTQYF
>-|TRBJ1-6|TRBV20-1|-
TGCAGTGCTAGGCCGGGACTCCCGAGCTCCTATAATTCACCCCTCCACTTT
CSARPGLPSSYNSPLHF
>-|TRBJ2-3|TRBV5-1|many
TGCGCCAGCAGCTTGGAAAGGGGAACAGATACGCAGTATTTT
CASSLERGTDTQYF
>TRBD1|TRBJ1-6|TRBV20-1|-
TGCAGTGCTAGAGATCTCGGACAGGGGAACTATAATTCACCCCTCCACTTT
CSARDLGQGNYNSPLHF
>-|TRBJ1-1|TRBV6-2/TRBV6-3|many
TGTGCCAGCAGTTACGGCAAGAACACTGAAGCTTTCTTT
CASSYGKNTEAFF
>TRBD1|TRBJ1-2|TRBV11-2|-
TGTGCCAGCAGCTCTTGGACAGGGCGAGGATTCTACACCTTC
CASSSWTGRGFYTF
>-|TRBJ2-7|TRBV7-9|many
TGTGCCAGCAGCCTAGGGTCCTACGAGCAGTACTTC
CASSLGSYEQYF
>-|TRBJ2-3|TRBV29-1|few
TGCAGCGTTGGGGGTACAGATACGCAGTATTTT
CSVGGTDTQYF
>TRBD1|TRBJ2-7|TRBV28|many
TGTGCCAGCCAGGAACGGACAGGGACCTACGAGCAGTACTTC
CASQERTGTYEQYF
>TRBD1|TRBJ2-7|TRBV7-9|many
TGTGCCAGCAGCTTAGGGTGGACAGGGGAGACCTACGAGCAGTACTTC
CASSLGWTGETYEQYF
>-|TRBJ2-7|TRBV4-1|few
TGCGCCAGCAGCCAAGCGGGAGAGCAGTACTTC
CASSQAGEQYF
>TRBD1|TRBJ1-2|TRBV9|-
TGTGCCAGCAGCGTCTCAGGGGGCTATGGCTACACCTTC
CASSVSGGYGYTF
>-|TRBJ1-1|TRBV6-5|-
TGTGCCAGCAGTACAACAGGCGCCGGGAACACTGAAGCTTTCTTT
CASSTTGAGNTEAFF
>-|TRBJ2-3|TRBV13|-
TGTGCCAGCACCCCAGAAGGGACAGATACGCAGTATTTT
CASTPEGTDTQYF
>-|TRBJ1-1|TRBV7-8|many
TGTGCCAGCAGCTTCAGGGTGGGAGCGAACACTGAAGCTTTCTTT
CASSFRVGANTEAFF
>TRBD1|TRBJ2-7|TRBV5-6|once
TGTGCCAGCAGTCCCGACAGGGTCTTATCCTACGAGCAGTACTTC
CASSPDRVLSYEQYF
>-|TRBJ2-3|TRBV7-2|few
TGTGCCAGCAGCTTCAGTGGGCTAGATACGCAGTATTTT
CASSFSGLDTQYF
>TRBD1|TRBJ1-1|TRBV7-2|many
TGTGCCAGCAGCCCCCTGTGGGGAGCGGGACAGGGGGGGAACACTGAAGCTTTCTTT
CASSPLWGAGQGGNTEAFF
>-|TRBJ2-7|TRBV7-2|many
TGTGCCAGCAGCTTAGCAGGTGCAGGCTACGAGCAGTACTTC
CASSLAGAGYEQYF
>-|TRBJ2-7|TRBV4-3|-
TGCGCCAGCAGCCAAGTTCCGTGGGGGCGCGAGCAGTACTTC
CASSQVPWGREQYF
>-|TRBJ2-7|TRBV7-9|many
TGTGCCAGCAGCGACGGGGAAGGACCCAGCCCCTCCTACGAGCAGTACTTC
CASSDGEGPSPSYEQYF
>TRBD1|TRBJ2-7|TRBV7-9|many
TGTGCCAGCAGCTTAGGGGGACAGGACGAGCAGTACTTC
CASSLGGQDEQYF
>-|TRBJ2-5|TRBV24-1|few
TGTGCCACCAGTGACGGGCAAGAGACCCAGTACTTC
CATSDGQETQYF
>TRBD1|TRBJ1-1|TRBV5-1|-
TGCGCCAGCAGCTACCCGGGACAGCTAGAAGCTTTCTTT
CASSYPGQLEAFF
>-|TRBJ1-2|TRBV14|-
TGTGCCAGCAGCCACTCCGAAGGCTATGGCTACACCTTC
CASSHSEGYGYTF
>-|TRBJ1-6|TRBV6-5|-
TGTGCCAGCAGTTACTCGAGAAGCTCCTATAATTCACCCCTCCACTTT
CASSYSRSSYNSPLHF